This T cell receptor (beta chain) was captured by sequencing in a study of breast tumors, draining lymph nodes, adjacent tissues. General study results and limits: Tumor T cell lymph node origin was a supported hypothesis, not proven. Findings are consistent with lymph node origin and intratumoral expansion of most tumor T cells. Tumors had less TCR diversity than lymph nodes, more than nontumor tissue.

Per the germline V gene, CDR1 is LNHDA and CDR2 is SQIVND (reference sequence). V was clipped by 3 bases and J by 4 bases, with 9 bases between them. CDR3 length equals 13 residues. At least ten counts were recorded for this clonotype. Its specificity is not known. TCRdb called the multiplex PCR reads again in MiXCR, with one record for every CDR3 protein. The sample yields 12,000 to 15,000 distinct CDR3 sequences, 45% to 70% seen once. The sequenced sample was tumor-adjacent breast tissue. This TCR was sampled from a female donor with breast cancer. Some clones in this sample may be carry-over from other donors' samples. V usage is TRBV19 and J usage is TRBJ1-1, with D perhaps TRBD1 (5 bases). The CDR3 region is CASSMTGRTEAFF. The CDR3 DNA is TGTGCCAGTAGTATGACGGGGCGCACTGAAGCTTTCTTT.